This entry features one TCR beta chain sequence. Its recognized antigen is unknown. Per-base quality was not reported, and no clone a single base away is much larger than it. This entry belongs to a study of blood T cell repertoires in COVID-19 (dated by TCRdb to 2019 to 2021). Some background on the complete study: Samples from collaborators originated in the United States, Italy and Spain and spanned both the acute and convalescent phases of COVID-19. The repertoires were released in a freely available public database meant as a resource for research on the immune response to SARS-CoV-2. HLA class I and class II types, where available, came from metadata supplied by the sample provider rather than from assay-based typing. The samples were drawn from the first 160 participants of the ongoing ImmuneRACE study and from 950 to 1,500 subjects provided by 6 global collaborators. A de-identified subject ID, COVID-19 status, age in years and sex were almost always included in the sample metadata. The dataset comprised deeply sampled blood TCRbeta repertoires from subjects exposed to, actively infected with, or recovered from COVID-19. The material from the prospective study consisted of cDNA or gDNA derived from T cells, B-cell-depleted T cells, or PBMCs. What the work shows at the level of the full study, not this receptor alone: The quantity of clinical and demographic metadata differed by source and by participant and was supplied without curation.

Whole blood was collected in K2EDTA tubes by collaborating institutions according to the institutions' own protocols. For TCRbeta analysis, collaborators shipped samples in one of three forms: frozen whole blood, isolated PBMCs, or DNA extracted from either of those sample types. Sequences SEHNR (CDR1) and FQNEAQ (CDR2) are obtained from the germline V gene (reference sequence). Relative to germline, V is 5 bases shorter and J is 4 bases shorter, with 8 bases between their ends. The cysteine opens and the phenylalanine closes a CDR3 of 12 amino acids. Left in the record is the CDR3 DNA by itself, 36 bases read in frame from the first base. TCRbeta CDR3 regions were amplified from genomic DNA using the immunoSEQ Assay, a bias-controlled multiplex PCR. The authors' analysis ran thus. Nucleated cell counts per sample were estimated from amplification of reference gene primers within the assay. To quantify the absolute abundance of each unique TCRbeta CDR3 rearrangement, sequence reads were collapsed and filtered. For each sample, productive Simpson clonality was calculated as the square root of Simpson's diversity index over productive rearrangements. TCRdb mirrors the immuneACCESS table, restricted to in-frame sequences. Some clones are absent from its copies; in checked studies, under half trace to an unresolved V gene, and the reason for the others is unknown. V and J calls and clone size are those listed in that table; D and trimming were worked out from the DNA. This sample has approximately 78,000 clones in its table, and around 90% of those were observed once. Approximately 29% of the sample is held by the ten biggest clonotypes.

The sequence was collected from a man aged 50 to 59 with acute or convalescent COVID-19. The sequence links TRBV7-9 to TRBJ1-1; confidence is insufficient to name the D gene. The sequenced sample was peripheral blood. Here is the DNA: TGTGCCAGCAGCCCAATGGCCACTGAAGCTTTCTTT. The encoded protein is CASSPMATEAFF. The entire variable domain, with the stretches around the CDR3 drawn from the reference TRBV7-9 and TRBJ1-1 proteins, is DTGVSQNPRHKITKRGQNVTFRCDPISEHNRLYWYRQTLGQGPEFLTYFQNEAQLEKSRLLSDRFSAERPKGSFSTLEIQRTEQGDSAMYLCASSPMATEAFFGQGTRLTVV.